Each of the 8 T cell receptor beta chains below was sequenced from the same sample in a study of cytomegalovirus exposure and HLA in healthy donors (dated by TCRdb to 2016 to 2017). The library was obtained by the immunoSEQ multiplex PCR assay. For the multiplex PCR, a mixture combining 60 forward primers for TCR Vbeta segments and 13 reverse primers for TCR Jbeta segments was used. The source is immuneACCESS, and TCRdb retained only in-frame sequences with V and J called. Part of the clones is not carried over; for the studies checked, unresolved V genes explain less than half of this, and the remainder is unexplained. Present in this sample are around 85,000 clones, 70% to 85% of which were seen just once. The ten largest make up 20% to 25% of the sample. Sequencing was performed on PBMCs. The receptors here all came from a man younger than 45 in good health and CMV-seropositive.

The V gene is TRBV25-1, the J gene TRBJ2-7; D is undetermined. CDR3 size: 11 residues. Per germline, CDR1 MGHDK and CDR2 SYGVNS. Trimming removed 6 bases from V and 2 bases from J, with 5 bases in between. The CDR3 DNA is TGTGCCAGCAGCCTAGCCTACGAGCAGTACTTC. It specifies CASSLAYEQYF.

The V and J genes are TRBV5-1 and TRBJ2-1; 11 nucleotides match TRBD2. The junction had 2 bases not matched to a gene; V was cut back by 4 bases and J by 2 bases. CDR3 length equals 15 residues. In germline, CDR1 is SGHRS, CDR2 YFSETQ. CDR3 DNA sequence: TGCGCCAGCAGCCCGACTAGCGGGGCCTACAATGAGCAGTTCTTC. It is translated as CASSPTSGAYNEQFF. The full variable domain, rest sourced from reference TRBV5-1 and TRBJ2-1, is KAGVTQTPRYLIKTRGQQVTLSCSPISGHRSVSWYQQTPGQGLQFLFEYFSETQRNKGNFPGRFSGRQFSNSRSEMNVSTLELGDSALYLCASSPTSGAYNEQFFGPGTRLTVL.

The rearrangement joins TRBV11-3 to TRBJ2-2, with D unresolved. Germline-derived CDR1 and CDR2 are SGHNT and YENEEA. The CDR3 totals 13 residues. V was trimmed by 6 bases and J by 5 bases, leaving 10 bases between them. CDR3 loop: CASSPESTGELFF. The CDR3 region has the DNA TGTGCCAGCAGTCCTGAGTCAACCGGGGAGCTGTTTTTT.

The chain is built from TRBV2 and TRBJ2-1; maybe TRBD1 (5 bases). V lost 6 bases and J lost 7, with 7 bases in between. Germline assignment: CDR1 SNHLY and CDR2 FYNNEI. The CDR3 loop spans 11 amino acids. For the CDR3, the DNA is TGTGCCAGCAGCAACAGGAATGAGCAGTTCTTC. Protein: CASSNRNEQFF.

This chain joins TRBV25-1 and TRBJ1-2; possibly TRBD1 for D (6 bases). The V gene lost 7 bases and the J gene lost 4 bases, with 10 bases spanning the gap. The CDR3 length is 12 residues. Germline CDR1 is MGHDK and CDR2 is SYGVNS. The CDR3 spells CASTGVSYGYTF. CDR3 in DNA: TGTGCCAGCACAGGGGTTAGCTATGGCTACACCTTC.

The rearrangement uses TRBV2 and TRBJ2-7; 11 bases match TRBD1. Losses at the gene ends were 6 bases for V and 5 bases for J; bases not matched to a gene: 9. The CDR3 has 15 residues. From germline, CDR1 is SNHLY and CDR2 FYNNEI. The CDR3 sequence: CASRLLGQGAHEQYF. The CDR3 nucleotides read TGTGCCAGCAGACTACTAGGACAGGGGGCCCACGAGCAGTACTTC.

This chain joins TRBV29-1 and TRBJ1-1, with D possibly matching TRBD1 (6 bases). CDR1 is SQVTM and CDR2 is ANQGSEA in the germline V gene. The CDR3 extends over 11 amino acids. The V end was cut by 3 bases, the J end by 10 bases, with 12 bases between. CDR3 sequence reads: CSVEMGGAAFF. The DNA of the CDR3 is TGCAGCGTTGAGATGGGGGGGGCAGCTTTCTTT.

This clone showed up just a few times. The V and J genes are TRBV29-1 and TRBJ2-3, with 10 bases that match TRBD1. In germline, CDR1 is SQVTM, CDR2 ANQGSEA. Trimming took 5 bases from V and 8 from J; bases not matched to a gene: 19. The CDR3 loop spans 17 amino acids. CDR3 nucleotide sequence: TGCAGCGTTACCCATACCGGGACAGGGGCCACATCTGGTACGCAGTATTTT. Protein: CSVTHTGTGATSGTQYF.